This entry features one T cell receptor (beta chain) sequence. Antigen: not known. The data belong to a study of cytomegalovirus exposure and HLA in healthy donors. Whole-study results and caveats: For cytomegalovirus status, the classifier reportedly gave diagnoses with high specificity and sensitivity. Presence/absence analysis assumed near-uniform sequencing depth across donors. In a later analysis, parvovirus B19, influenza, CMV and Epstein-Barr virus appeared linked to several top co-occurrence clusters.

60 Vbeta and 13 Jbeta primers were used in PCR. Profiling relied on immunoSEQ multiplex PCR, and the TCRdb table lists in-frame clones only, not all of them. The sample carries 150,000 to 200,000 clones, roughly 80% recorded once. Trimming removed 9 bases from V and 5 bases from J, with 7 bases in between. Germline V lookup: CDR1 MNHEY, CDR2 SVGAGI. This CDR3 is built from 11 residues. The sequencing input was PBMCs. V and J are TRBV6-5 and TRBJ1-4, with D tentatively TRBD1 (6 bases). The TCR originated in a male donor in good health and CMV-seropositive. The CDR3 reads CARQGNEKLFF. For the CDR3, the DNA is TGTGCCAGACAGGGAAATGAAAAACTGTTTTTT.